Shown below are 25 T cell receptor beta chains from a single sample sequenced in a study of T cell responses to AZD1222 COVID-19 vaccine. Clones were read by immunoSEQ multiplex PCR, and TCRdb kept only the in-frame ones, dropping some. The sample records around 120,000 clones, around 87% being singletons. The sample was peripheral blood, taken on day 0 of AZD1222 vaccination. The receptors stem from an adult in good health.

The rearrangement uses TRBV27 and TRBJ2-7, with 9 bases matching TRBD1. Germline assignment: CDR1 MNHEY and CDR2 SMNVEV (reference sequence). Trimming at V came to 0 bases and at J to 2 bases, leaving 8 bases not matched to a gene. CDR3 size: 17 residues. In nucleotides, the CDR3 is TGTGCCAGCAGTTTATCTGGCCCGGGACAGGGCACCTACGAGCAGTACTTC. As protein: CASSLSGPGQGTYEQYF.

This sequence joins TRBV6-2 or TRBV6-3 and TRBJ2-3; D remains ambiguous. The V gene's germline CDR1 is MNHEY and CDR2 SVGEGT. The CDR3 extends over 12 amino acids. With 4 bases removed from V and 4 bases from J, the gap between germline ends came to 6 bases. The CDR3 is CASSLGADTQYF. The CDR3 region has the DNA TGTGCCAGCAGTTTAGGCGCAGATACGCAGTATTTT.

The V and J genes are TRBV5-7 and TRBJ1-1; weak D call: TRBD1 (6 bases). Being an ORF, TRBV5-7 has a function that is uncertain. The V end lost 0 bases, the J end lost 1 base, and 10 bases lay between the germline ends. This CDR3 contains 15 residues. The CDR3 loop reads CASSLVHRENTEAFF. CDR3 nucleotides: TGTGCCAGCAGCTTGGTACACAGGGAGAACACTGAAGCTTTCTTT.

The chain joins TRBV29-1 to TRBJ1-1; no reliable D call. Germline CDR1 SQVTM, CDR2 ANQGSEA. The CDR3 is made up of 12 amino acids. The V gene lost 6 bases and the J gene lost 1 base, with 9 bases spanning the gap. The CDR3 loop reads CSVTLWNTEAFF. CDR3 DNA: TGCAGCGTCACGTTGTGGAACACTGAAGCTTTCTTT. The variable domain in full, with the rest retrieved from reference TRBV29-1 and TRBJ1-1, is SAVISQKPSRDICQRGTSLTIQCQVDSQVTMMFWYRQQPGQSLTLIATANQGSEATYESGFVIDKFPISRPNLTFSTLTVSNMSPEDSSIYLCSVTLWNTEAFFGQGTRLTVV.

This clone is a singleton in its sample. The rearrangement uses TRBV18 and TRBJ2-5; D could derive from TRBD1 or TRBD2 (5 bases each). Between the trimmed V and J ends, which lost 0 bases and 1 base, there was a span of 9 bases. Germline lookup yields CDR1 KGHSH and CDR2 LQKENI. This CDR3 contains 15 residues. In nucleotides, the CDR3 is TGTGCCAGCTCACCACCCGGGGCCTCCCAAGAGACCCAGTACTTC. Its translation: CASSPPGASQETQYF.

The chain employs TRBV2 and TRBJ1-2; D is uncertain. The length of the CDR3 is 14 residues. From germline, CDR1 is SNHLY and CDR2 FYNNEI. V lost 7 bases to trimming and J lost 2 bases, with 14 bases between them. CDR3 residues: CASNLGGRNYGYTF. Here the CDR3 DNA reads TGTGCCAGCAATTTGGGCGGACGCAACTATGGCTACACCTTC.

V gene TRBV27 combines with J gene TRBJ1-1; the D gene is possibly TRBD1 (5 bases). Trimming left V 6 bases short and J 1 base short, with 6 bases between. CDR3 length: 12 amino acids. From germline, CDR1 is MNHEY and CDR2 SMNVEV (reference sequence). This CDR3 is CASSTGNTEAFF. CDR3 coding DNA: TGTGCCAGCAGCACAGGGAACACTGAAGCTTTCTTT.

The genes are TRBV5-4 and TRBJ2-5; perhaps D is TRBD1 or TRBD2 (5 bases each). The V end was cut by 0 bases, the J end by 4 bases, with 10 bases between. From germline, CDR1 is SGHNT and CDR2 YYREEE (reference sequence). The CDR3 runs 14 residues. The CDR3 sequence: CASSLGEGLETQYF. CDR3 nucleotide sequence: TGTGCCAGCAGCTTGGGAGAGGGGTTAGAGACCCAGTACTTC.

The J gene is TRBJ1-2, the V gene TRBV6-5, with a possible D match to TRBD1 (6 bases). The CDR3 is made up of 14 amino acids. V gave up 5 bases and J gave up 6 bases, with 16 bases separating them. The V gene's germline CDR1 is MNHEY and CDR2 SVGAGI. CDR3 region: CASSKSGVVDGYTF. The CDR3 region has the DNA TGTGCCAGCAGTAAATCAGGGGTTGTGGATGGCTACACCTTC.

The CDR3 bases are TGTGCCAGCAGTTACATTGACAGGATCTCTATTGGTTACACCTTC. Translation: CASSYIDRISIGYTF. V is TRBV6-2 or TRBV6-3 and J is TRBJ1-2, with a possible D match to TRBD1 (6 bases). The CDR3 covers 15 residues. V shed 2 bases and J shed 11 bases, with 21 bases lying between them. The germline V gene encodes CDR1 MNHEY and CDR2 SVGEGT.

The chain uses TRBV29-1 and TRBJ1-1, with D unclear. From germline, CDR1 is SQVTM and CDR2 ANQGSEA. Trimming removed 6 bases at V and 0 bases at J, with 11 bases between. The CDR3 extends over 13 amino acids. CDR3 DNA sequence: TGCAGCGTGGGTAACCAATTGAACACTGAAGCTTTCTTT. It is translated as CSVGNQLNTEAFF.

The chain has TRBV6-2 or TRBV6-3 and TRBJ2-7, with a possible D match to TRBD1 (6 bases). CDR3 length: 14 residues. V was shortened by 2 bases and J by 1 base, with 9 bases between the two germline ends. Germline-derived CDR1 and CDR2 are MNHEY and SVGEGT. CDR3 in amino acids: CASSYDTGSYEQYF. CDR3 nucleotides: TGTGCCAGCAGTTACGACACAGGGTCCTACGAGCAGTACTTC.

This clone was seen a handful of times. The chain employs TRBV11-2 and TRBJ1-4; D is unclear. Between the trimmed V and J ends, which lost 5 bases and 7 bases, there was a span of 14 bases. Germline V gives CDR1 SGHAT, CDR2 FQNNGV. The CDR3 spans 14 residues. The CDR3 nucleotides read TGTGCCAGCAGCCCGAGAGTGGGTGGTGAAAAACTGTTTTTT. It yields the protein CASSPRVGGEKLFF.

The CDR3 bases are TGTGCCAGCAGCCCACAGGGCCGTCTTAATTCACCCCTCCACTTT. Protein product: CASSPQGRLNSPLHF. The rearrangement links TRBV7-9 to TRBJ1-6, with TRBD1 as a possible D gene (6 bases). The V gene's germline CDR1 is SEHNR and CDR2 FQNEAQ (reference sequence). Trimming took 5 bases from V and 6 from J, leaving 14 bases between them. CDR3 length: 15 residues.

The chain recombines TRBV5-1 with TRBJ2-2, with unresolved D. There are 15 residues in the CDR3. Germline CDR1 and CDR2: SGHRS and YFSETQ. V dropped 2 bases and J dropped 0 bases, with 8 bases sitting between them. This CDR3 reads CASSLSQTNTGELFF. As DNA, the CDR3 is TGCGCCAGCAGCTTAAGTCAGACGAACACCGGGGAGCTGTTTTTT.

A single count supports this clone. This chain joins TRBV7-6 and TRBJ1-1; a possible D gene is TRBD1 (5 bases). The length of the CDR3 is 15 residues. V lost 6 bases and J lost 2, with 16 bases in between. Germline assignment: CDR1 SGHVS and CDR2 FNYEAQ. The CDR3 sequence: CASSVGTWANTEAFF. Here the CDR3 DNA reads TGTGCCAGCAGTGTGGGGACGTGGGCTAACACTGAAGCTTTCTTT.

This clone was detected only once. The chain joins TRBV7-3 to TRBJ1-2; D remains ambiguous. The germline CDR1 and CDR2 sequences are SGHTA and FQGTGA. V lost 0 bases and J lost 0, with 14 bases in between. The CDR3 runs to 17 residues. The CDR3 DNA reads TGTGCCAGCAGCTTAACAGGTGTTTCGGAGACTAACTATGGCTACACCTTC. Amino acid sequence: CASSLTGVSETNYGYTF.

This clone has just one count. The chain recombines TRBV5-1 with TRBJ2-5; D gene uncertain. Germline CDR1 reads SGHRS; CDR2 reads YFSETQ. Trimming pared 4 bases from V and 5 bases from J, leaving 12 bases between. The CDR3 is made up of 13 amino acids. The CDR3 DNA follows: TGCGCCAGCAGCCTCCTGGTAGGCGAGACCCAGTACTTC. It yields the protein CASSLLVGETQYF.

This chain uses TRBV3-1 (or the pseudogene TRBV3-2) with TRBJ2-7; D is perhaps TRBD1 or TRBD2 (5 bases each). Trimming removed 0 bases at V and 2 bases at J, with 11 bases between. Germline V lookup: CDR1 LGHDT, CDR2 YNNKEL (reference sequence). CDR3 length: 15 residues. In DNA, the CDR3 is TGTGCCAGCAGCCAAGAGGGGCGGGCCCCCTACGAGCAGTACTTC. It is translated as CASSQEGRAPYEQYF.

The V and J genes are TRBV2 and TRBJ2-1, with TRBD2 identical over 7 bases. Germline V gene sequence: CDR1 SNHLY, CDR2 FYNNEI. There are 14 residues in the CDR3. Losses at the gene ends were 2 bases for V and 6 bases for J; bases not matched to a gene: 4. The CDR3 DNA reads TGTGCCAGCAGTGAAAGCCTAGCGGTCAATGAGCAGTTCTTC. This codes for CASSESLAVNEQFF.

The rearrangement joins TRBV14 to TRBJ1-2; 7 bases map to TRBD1. V lost 4 bases, J lost 5 bases, and 10 bases stayed unmatched. The CDR3 is 15 residues long. Germline V CDR1 and CDR2: SGHDN, FVKESK. The CDR3 loop is CASSLSPGQKYGYTF. Here the CDR3 DNA reads TGTGCCAGCAGCCTCTCCCCGGGACAGAAATATGGCTACACCTTC.

The V gene is TRBV20-1, the J gene TRBJ2-1; perhaps TRBD2 as D (5 bases). The CDR3 is 12 residues long. Germline V gene sequence: CDR1 DFQATT, CDR2 SNEGSKA (reference sequence). Trimming cost V 3 bases and J 4 bases, with 7 bases left between them. DNA of the CDR3: TGCAGTGCTAGTGGGAGTTACAATGAGCAGTTCTTC. Protein: CSASGSYNEQFF.

The gene calls are TRBV4-2 and TRBJ1-4; TRBD1 is a possible D gene (6 bases). The CDR3 length is 17 residues. Germline V gene sequence: CDR1 LGHNA, CDR2 YNFKEQ. With 0 bases removed from V and 8 bases from J, the gap between germline ends came to 19 bases. The CDR3 here is CASSQERLQGAAEKLFF. Here the CDR3 DNA reads TGTGCCAGCAGCCAAGAGCGCTTACAGGGCGCCGCGGAAAAACTGTTTTTT.

The chain recombines TRBV19 with TRBJ2-7; D possibly corresponds to TRBD1 (6 bases). Germline V gene lookup returns CDR1 LNHDA and CDR2 SQIVND (reference sequence). V gave up 1 base and J gave up 3 bases, with 10 bases separating them. The CDR3 is 14 residues long. The CDR3 nucleotides read TGTGCCAGTAGTATAGTAACAGGGCACTACGAGCAGTACTTC. It codes for CASSIVTGHYEQYF.

This rearrangement joins TRBV6-5 to TRBJ2-7; D may correspond to TRBD1 or TRBD2 (5 bases each). CDR3 length equals 12 residues. The germline gives CDR1 MNHEY, CDR2 SVGAGI. With 11 bases removed from V and 3 bases from J, the gap between germline ends came to 14 bases. In DNA, the CDR3 is TGTGCCGCGCAGAGGGGCGGCTACGAGCAGTACTTC. Its translation: CAAQRGGYEQYF.